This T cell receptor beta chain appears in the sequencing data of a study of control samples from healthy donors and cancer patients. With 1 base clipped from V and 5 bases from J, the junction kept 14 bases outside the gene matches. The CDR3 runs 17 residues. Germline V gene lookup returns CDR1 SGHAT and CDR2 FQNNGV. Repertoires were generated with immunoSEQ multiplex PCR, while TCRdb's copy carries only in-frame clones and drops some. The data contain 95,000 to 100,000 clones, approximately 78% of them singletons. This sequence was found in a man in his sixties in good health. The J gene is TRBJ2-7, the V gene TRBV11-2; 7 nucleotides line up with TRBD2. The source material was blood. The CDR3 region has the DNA TGTGCCAGCAGCTTAGCCGTTCCTAGCGGAATCTGGAACGAGCAGTACTTC. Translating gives CASSLAVPSGIWNEQYF.